These 25 T cell receptor beta chains were all obtained from the same sample, sequenced in a study of CD4 T cells in relation to SARS-CoV-2 and coronaviruses. Some clones are missing from TCRdb's copy, which holds only in-frame ones; the method was immunoSEQ multiplex PCR. The sample has about 12,000 clones, roughly 71% seen once. No antigen is known for these receptors. Before the COVID-19 pandemic, during about 2010-2018, CD4+ T cells were taken from unexposed donors. The cells were cultured for approximately ten days before CD4+ T cells were isolated. Sequenced: CD4+ T cells from PBMCs, cultured in vitro. All receptors come from a human donor in good health.

This rearrangement joins TRBV9 to TRBJ2-7; 9 nucleotides match TRBD2. The germline gives CDR1 SGDLS, CDR2 YYNGEE. V lost 0 bases to trimming and J lost 7 bases; unmatched junction nucleotides: 17. The CDR3 runs 18 residues. CDR3 residues: CASSVGMREGLTWGEQYF. CDR3 coding DNA: TGTGCCAGCAGCGTAGGGATGCGGGAGGGTCTTACATGGGGGGAGCAGTACTTC.

The chain recombines TRBV10-3 with TRBJ2-2; 9 positions agree with TRBD2. The trim removed 4 bases at V and 4 bases at J, leaving 1 base unmatched. The CDR3 covers 14 residues. The germline gives CDR1 ENHRY, CDR2 SYGVKD. This CDR3 reads CAISVLAGTGELFF. CDR3 DNA sequence: TGTGCCATCAGTGTACTAGCGGGCACCGGGGAGCTGTTTTTT.

This clone counts as large (0.1 to 1%). V and J are TRBV5-4 and TRBJ2-3; D may be TRBD1 or TRBD2 (6 bases each). Germline V gene sequence: CDR1 SGHNT, CDR2 YYREEE (reference sequence). The V and J ends lost 4 bases and 6 bases respectively, with 15 bases between them. The CDR3 covers 14 residues. The DNA of the CDR3 is TGTGCCAGCAGCCCGAAGGGGGGTTTCGATACGCAGTATTTT. Its protein is CASSPKGGFDTQYF.

This clone was counted only a few times. The gene calls are TRBV7-9 and TRBJ1-1; D gene ambiguous. V lost 1 base and J lost 3, with 6 bases in between. CDR1 and CDR2 (germline): SEHNR, FQNEAQ (reference sequence). This CDR3 contains 13 residues. The CDR3 sequence: CASSLGGHTEAFF. The CDR3 nucleotides are TGTGCCAGCAGCTTAGGCGGACACACTGAAGCTTTCTTT.

This clone was observed a few times. The chain couples TRBV19 to TRBJ1-2, with D maybe TRBD1 (6 bases). The V gene's germline CDR1 is LNHDA and CDR2 SQIVND (reference sequence). This CDR3 contains 15 residues. Trimming took 5 bases from V and 8 from J, leaving 21 bases between them. The CDR3 DNA is TGTGCCAGTAGTCGACAGGTTGGGCCGGGAGGAGGCTACACCTTC. Translation: CASSRQVGPGGGYTF.

The chain is built from TRBV30 and TRBJ1-5; no clear D gene. The V and J ends lost 2 bases and 4 bases respectively, with 6 bases between them. CDR1 and CDR2 (germline): GTSNPN, SVGIG (reference sequence). The CDR3 runs to 12 residues. CDR3 region: CAWSPGNQPQHF. The DNA of the CDR3 is TGTGCCTGGAGTCCGGGGAATCAGCCCCAGCATTTT. Combining the CDR3 with reference TRBV30 and TRBJ1-5 gives the whole variable domain SQTIHQWPATLVQPVGSPLSLECTVEGTSNPNLYWYRQAAGRGLQLLFYSVGIGQISSEVPQNLSASRPQDRQFILSSKKLLLSDSGFYLCAWSPGNQPQHFGDGTRLSIL.

The chain has TRBV5-1 and TRBJ2-1; 7 positions agree with TRBD1. There are 16 residues in the CDR3. Germline loops: CDR1 SGHRS, CDR2 YFSETQ. V lost 0 bases, J lost 14 bases, and 17 bases stayed unmatched. The CDR3 DNA reads TGCGCCAGCAGCTTGGAGGGGGCCAGGTCGAGACCCCAGGAGTTCTTC. Translated: CASSLEGARSRPQEFF.

The V and J genes are TRBV12-3 or TRBV12-4 and TRBJ2-4; D call uncertain. V was cut by 3 bases and J by 3 bases, with 6 bases left in between. CDR3 length equals 13 residues. The CDR3 nucleotides are TGTGCCAGCAGTTTCGGCGGCAAAAACATTCAGTACTTC. This sequence encodes CASSFGGKNIQYF.

The chain links TRBV18 to TRBJ1-4, with 8 bases aligning to TRBD1. The trim removed 3 bases at V and 8 bases at J, leaving 11 bases unmatched. CDR3 size: 16 residues. Per the germline V gene, CDR1 is KGHSH and CDR2 is LQKENI. For the CDR3, the DNA is TGTGCCAGCTCACCCACGGACAGGGCGGAGCGCGAAAAACTGTTTTTT. This gives the protein CASSPTDRAEREKLFF.

Only a few counts were recorded for this clone. The rearrangement joins TRBV5-1 to TRBJ1-1; unclear D gene. Trimming left V 0 bases short and J 0 bases short, with 9 bases between. Germline-derived CDR1 and CDR2 are SGHRS and YFSETQ. The CDR3 sequence is 15 residues long. The CDR3 sequence is CASSLAGSLNTEAFF. For the CDR3, the DNA is TGCGCCAGCAGCTTGGCCGGGAGTTTGAACACTGAAGCTTTCTTT.

This sequence joins TRBV5-1 and TRBJ2-1; 7 bases are shared with TRBD2. Germline assignment: CDR1 SGHRS and CDR2 YFSETQ. The CDR3 runs to 15 residues. V shed 3 bases, J shed 4 bases, and the junction held 7 bases outside the gene matches. In DNA form, the CDR3 reads TGCGCCAGCAGCTCGACGGGACTACCTTACAATGAGCAGTTCTTC. It yields the protein CASSSTGLPYNEQFF.

In its sample, this clone was seen a few times. The chain joins TRBV14 to TRBJ2-7; D is undetermined. Trimming cost V 3 bases and J 4 bases, with 4 bases left between them. Per the germline V gene, CDR1 is SGHDN and CDR2 is FVKESK. The CDR3 has 11 amino acids. CDR3 region: CASSQQYEQYF. Here the CDR3 DNA reads TGTGCCAGCAGCCAGCAGTACGAGCAGTACTTC. Full variable domain (outside the CDR3, taken from reference TRBV14 and TRBJ2-7): EAGVTQFPSHSVIEKGQTVTLRCDPISGHDNLYWYRRVMGKEIKFLLHFVKESKQDESGMPNNRFLAERTGGTYSTLKVQPAELEDSGVYFCASSQQYEQYFGPGTRLTVT.

This clone turned up a few times. J is TRBJ2-3 and V is TRBV5-1, with 8 bases fitting TRBD2. J gave up 1 base and V 4 bases, and 8 bases lay outside the gene matches. CDR1 is SGHRS, CDR2 YFSETQ, per germline. The CDR3 is 16 amino acids. The CDR3 DNA reads TGCGCCAGCAGCGAAGTACGAGCGGGGGGCACAGATACGCAGTATTTT. As protein: CASSEVRAGGTDTQYF.

The sample holds a few counts of this clone. This chain connects TRBV30 to TRBJ1-1; unclear D gene. The CDR3 sequence is 12 residues long. Germline V gene lookup returns CDR1 GTSNPN and CDR2 SVGIG (reference sequence). The V end lost 5 bases, the J end lost 0 bases, and 7 bases lay between the germline ends. Here the CDR3 reads CAWRLMNTEAFF. In nucleotides, the CDR3 is TGTGCCTGGCGACTGATGAACACTGAAGCTTTCTTT.

The chain is built from TRBV7-8 and TRBJ2-7; no definite D call. The germline gives CDR1 SGHVS, CDR2 FQNEAQ. V was trimmed by 3 bases and J by 0 bases, leaving 0 bases between them. The CDR3 totals 11 residues. CDR3 in amino acids: CASSFSYEQYF. The CDR3 DNA follows: TGTGCCAGCAGCTTCTCCTACGAGCAGTACTTC.

The V and J genes are TRBV2 and TRBJ2-3; the D gene is possibly TRBD1 (6 bases). Germline V gene sequence: CDR1 SNHLY, CDR2 FYNNEI. CDR3 length: 17 residues. Trimming removed 0 bases at V and 4 bases at J, with 17 bases between. CDR3 sequence: CASSEALSSAGADTQYF. The DNA of the CDR3 is TGTGCCAGCAGTGAAGCGCTTTCGTCCGCAGGGGCAGATACGCAGTATTTT. Using reference TRBV2 and TRBJ2-3 for the parts outside the CDR3, the full variable domain is EPEVTQTPSHQVTQMGQEVILRCVPISNHLYFYWYRQILGQKVEFLVSFYNNEISEKSEIFDDQFSVERPDGSNFTLKIRSTKLEDSAMYFCASSEALSSAGADTQYFGPGTRLTVL.

This clone has more than one count but fewer than ten. The rearrangement joins TRBV7-2 to TRBJ2-5; no clear D gene. V lost 0 bases, J lost 2 bases, and 13 bases lay in between. Germline V gives CDR1 SGHTA, CDR2 FQGNSA. The CDR3 consists of 16 residues. This CDR3 is CASSLAKIAGQETQYF. CDR3 nucleotide sequence: TGTGCCAGCAGCTTAGCGAAAATAGCAGGACAAGAGACCCAGTACTTC.

The chain employs TRBV6-5 and TRBJ1-5; TRBD1 aligns across 8 bases. This CDR3 is 14 amino acids long. From germline, CDR1 is MNHEY and CDR2 SVGAGI. The V gene end was trimmed by 4 bases and the J gene end by 6 bases; junction bases not matched to a gene: 5. The CDR3 DNA reads TGTGCCAGCAGTTTCCCCGGGACAGGTCAGCCCCAGCATTTT. Translated, it gives CASSFPGTGQPQHF.

V gene TRBV20-1 combines with J gene TRBJ2-5; TRBD2 agrees at 10 bases. CDR3 length: 17 amino acids. The V gene's germline CDR1 is DFQATT and CDR2 SNEGSKA (reference sequence). J gave up 4 bases and V 3 bases, and 14 bases lay outside the gene matches. CDR3 loop: CSASLGQREGLLETQYF. In DNA, the CDR3 is TGCAGTGCTAGTCTCGGCCAGCGGGAGGGCCTGTTAGAGACCCAGTACTTC.

This sequence joins TRBV30 and TRBJ1-2, with a weak D call TRBD1 (6 bases). Trimming shortened V by 4 bases and J by 7 bases, and 22 bases separated the two germline ends. Germline CDR1 is GTSNPN and CDR2 is SVGIG (reference sequence). This CDR3 is 15 amino acids long. Written as DNA, the CDR3 is TGTGCCTGGACTAACAACAGGGAGGGAAGGGGTGGCTACACCTTC. This codes for CAWTNNREGRGGYTF.

V is TRBV19 and J is TRBJ1-5, with D perhaps matching TRBD1 (5 bases). Germline assignment: CDR1 LNHDA and CDR2 SQIVND (reference sequence). Trimming removed 6 bases at V and 5 bases at J, with 17 bases between. CDR3 length equals 15 residues. CDR3 region: CASRYQSIGDQPQHF. DNA for the CDR3: TGTGCCAGTAGGTACCAGTCTATAGGGGATCAGCCCCAGCATTTT.

V and J are TRBV5-1 and TRBJ2-7; D perhaps matches TRBD1 (6 bases). V lost 4 bases to trimming and J lost 7 bases, with 18 bases between them. Germline V gene lookup returns CDR1 SGHRS and CDR2 YFSETQ. This CDR3 contains 14 residues. DNA of the CDR3: TGCGCCAGCAGCAACCGGCAAAATCAGGGGGAGCAGTACTTC. Protein product: CASSNRQNQGEQYF.

The gene calls are TRBV27 and TRBJ1-5, with D possibly being TRBD1 (5 bases). CDR1 is MNHEY and CDR2 is SMNVEV in the germline V gene (reference sequence). The CDR3 covers 13 residues. V was cut by 8 bases and J by 3 bases, with 11 bases left in between. CDR3 nucleotide sequence: TGTGCCAGCCCTGACAGTTTCAATCAGCCCCAGCATTTT. Protein sequence: CASPDSFNQPQHF.

Concerning this clone itself: This sample includes further DNA sequences coding for the same CDR3. The chain couples TRBV30 to TRBJ1-5, with TRBD1 as a possible D gene (6 bases). V shed 2 bases and J shed 5 bases, with 13 bases lying between them. The germline V gene encodes CDR1 GTSNPN and CDR2 SVGIG (reference sequence). The CDR3 runs to 14 residues. Here the CDR3 DNA reads TGTGCCTGGAGTCCGGGACAAGGAGATCAGCCCCAGCATTTT. It yields the protein CAWSPGQGDQPQHF.

CDR3 DNA: TGTGCCAGCAGTGGGCTAGCGGAACGCTACGAGCAGTACTTC. Translating gives CASSGLAERYEQYF. The chain joins TRBV2 to TRBJ2-7; 7 bases line up with TRBD2. Germline CDR1 is SNHLY and CDR2 is FYNNEI. Trimming removed 4 bases from V and 3 bases from J; junction bases left unmatched: 6. The CDR3 covers 14 residues.